This T cell receptor (beta chain) was identified during a study of OX40 agonist ivuxolimab in advanced cancers. Libraries were prepared by immunoSEQ multiplex PCR; TCRdb keeps only in-frame clonotypes and omits some of them. The sample records some 65,000 clones, approximately 90% being singletons. This clone occurred once. Antigen unknown. Germline-derived CDR1 and CDR2 are GTSNPN and SVGIG (reference sequence). The CDR3 is 15 amino acids. V shed 4 bases and J 6 bases; nucleotides not matched to a gene: 9. Study-level points and caveats: No determination was made of the antigen specificity of the expanded peripheral T cells.

The sequence came from an adult with an advanced solid tumor such as melanoma, head and neck, liver or kidney cancer. Sequenced here: CD4+ or CD8+ T cells sorted from blood, sampled in a trial of the OX40 agonist ivuxolimab. The V and J genes are TRBV30 and TRBJ2-2, with 9 bases lining up with TRBD2. The DNA for the CDR3 is TGTGCCTGGACCCCAATGACTAGCGGCTCCGGGGAGCTGTTTTTT. Encoded protein: CAWTPMTSGSGELFF.